What follows is one T cell receptor beta chain and its context. The antigen is undetermined. The germline gives CDR1 MNHEY, CDR2 SVGAGI. The CDR3 spans 15 residues. This sample stems from a study of T cell responses to AZD1222 COVID-19 vaccine. Study conclusions and caveats: Only after the peak T cell response were repertoires sampled. The study found Spike-specific TCR breadth and depth rose after two AZD1222 doses.

Sequencing was performed with immunoSEQ multiplex PCR; in TCRdb, only in-frame clones are kept and a portion is missing. This table holds about 200,000 clones, about 89% found once. This receptor was identified in an adult who received the AZD1222 COVID-19 vaccine. Here the sequenced sample was peripheral blood, taken 28 days after the second AZD1222 dose. V is TRBV6-5 and J is TRBJ2-2, with D perhaps matching TRBD1 or TRBD2 (5 bases each). CDR3 sequence reads: CATLGRETGTGELFF. The CDR3 DNA sequence: TGTGCGACCCTGGGACGAGAGACGGGCACCGGGGAGCTGTTTTTT.